This is a list of T cell receptor beta chains from one sample in a study of blood T cell repertoires in COVID-19. The repertoire was sequenced with immunoSEQ multiplex PCR; TCRdb's copy has only in-frame clones and lacks some. This sample carries more than 45,000 clones, 70% to 90% of them seen once, and the ten largest clones take roughly 9.2%. Sequenced material: peripheral blood. These receptors were obtained from a human donor in a cohort sampled during active COVID-19. The CDR3 runs from the conserved cysteine through the conserved F or W. The order of the fields is J gene, V gene, CDR3 protein.

TRBJ2-5 TRBV9 CASSVTGGPGETQYF
TRBJ2-7 TRBV6-1 CASSEAAGGAYEQYF
TRBJ2-7 TRBV5-4 CASSLTAYEQYF
TRBJ1-6 TRBV19 CASNRELYNSPLHF
TRBJ1-4 TRBV4-2 CASRSGTGTGFGKLFF
TRBJ2-3 TRBV5-1 CASSLGLAGGSSTDTQYF
TRBJ2-7 TRBV5-5 CASTNVPAGGSYEQYF
TRBJ1-4 TRBV2 CASSEGRFEKLFF
TRBJ2-5 TRBV30 CAWRGQGGIETQYF
TRBJ2-3 TRBV6-1 CASSEAGGGSWTDTQYF
TRBJ2-6 TRBV19 CASSPGGGGLTF
TRBJ1-1 TRBV7-8 CASSLAQNTEAFF
TRBJ1-2 TRBV7-9 CASSTRGGRGGYTF
TRBJ2-3 TRBV9 CASNGVASSTDTQYF
TRBJ2-7 TRBV11-2 CASSPGGNPYEQYF
TRBJ2-1 TRBV11-2 CASSWAQASYNEQFF
TRBJ2-7 TRBV7-6 CASSLTSITPPYEQYF
TRBJ2-5 TRBV5-1 CASSLEGGQETQYF
TRBJ2-3 TRBV7-7 CASSLARLGDTQYF
TRBJ2-1 TRBV2 CAARGLAGGLGQFF
TRBJ1-2 TRBV6-5 CASGRWDGYTF
TRBJ2-1 TRBV5-6 CASNKGGLSSYNEQFF
TRBJ1-1 TRBV27 CASSFVVNTEAFF
TRBJ1-2 TRBV5-1 CASSSRTGLVNYGYTF
TRBJ2-2 TRBV5-6 CASTPSLTGELFF
TRBJ1-2 TRBV7-6 CASSPTPNYGYTF
TRBJ2-3 TRBV2 CASGGDAQQYF
TRBJ2-5 TRBV19 CASSPLLGTQYF
TRBJ1-2 TRBV27 CASSLSQGFNYGYTF
TRBJ1-4 TRBV30 CAWSAGNLEKLFF
TRBJ1-3 TRBV9 CASSVGTGGNTIYF
TRBJ2-1 TRBV2 CASSDSQGGNEQFF
TRBJ2-3 TRBV7-2 CASSLGAGGRDTQYF
TRBJ2-3 TRBV2 CASSHGLAGEGTDTQYF
TRBJ2-6 TRBV7-6 CASSLEAPRISGANVLTF
TRBJ2-1 TRBV18 CASSPTRLAGALHYNEQFF
TRBJ1-4 TRBV5-6 CASSTPGYSNEKLFF
TRBJ2-1 TRBV30 CAWSVLSGNEQFF
TRBJ2-3 TRBV27 CASSSGRLAGEDTQYF
TRBJ2-1 TRBV7-3 CASSSRGPPAHGGYDEQFF
TRBJ2-7 TRBV2 CASSDPRGTDEQYF
TRBJ1-5 TRBV6-6 CASILTGGGNQPQHF
TRBJ2-7 TRBV6-6 CATDREGKGYF
TRBJ1-6 TRBV6-5 CASSYTDRVGNSPLHF
TRBJ2-1 TRBV6-5 CASSYSGSHNEQFF
TRBJ2-5 TRBV6-2/TRBV6-3 CASSYGPAGETQYF
TRBJ2-1 TRBV12-3/TRBV12-4 CASRFLQGFEQFF
TRBJ2-3 TRBV27 CASSARLGTDTQYF
TRBJ2-7 TRBV4-2 CASSQDVASGGAGEQYF
TRBJ1-4 TRBV27 CATRSGQGNEKLFF